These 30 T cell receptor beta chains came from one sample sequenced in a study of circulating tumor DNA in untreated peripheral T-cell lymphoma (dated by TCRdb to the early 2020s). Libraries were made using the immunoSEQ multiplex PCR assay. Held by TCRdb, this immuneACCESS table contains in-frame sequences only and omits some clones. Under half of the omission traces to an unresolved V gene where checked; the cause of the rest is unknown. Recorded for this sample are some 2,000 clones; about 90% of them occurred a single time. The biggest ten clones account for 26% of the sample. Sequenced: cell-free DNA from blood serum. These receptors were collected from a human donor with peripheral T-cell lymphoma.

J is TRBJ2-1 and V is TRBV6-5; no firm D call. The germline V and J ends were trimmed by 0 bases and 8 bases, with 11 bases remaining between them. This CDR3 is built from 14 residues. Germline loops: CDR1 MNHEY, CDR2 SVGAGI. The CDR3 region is CASSYSSAGYEQFF. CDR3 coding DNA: TGTGCCAGCAGTTACTCGAGTGCAGGCTATGAGCAGTTCTTC.

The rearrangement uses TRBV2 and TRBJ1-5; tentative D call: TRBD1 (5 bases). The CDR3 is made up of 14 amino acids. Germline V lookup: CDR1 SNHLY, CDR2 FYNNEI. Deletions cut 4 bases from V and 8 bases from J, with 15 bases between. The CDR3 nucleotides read TGTGCCAGCAGTGGATTAGGGGAGTCCAAGCCCCAGCATTTT. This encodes CASSGLGESKPQHF.

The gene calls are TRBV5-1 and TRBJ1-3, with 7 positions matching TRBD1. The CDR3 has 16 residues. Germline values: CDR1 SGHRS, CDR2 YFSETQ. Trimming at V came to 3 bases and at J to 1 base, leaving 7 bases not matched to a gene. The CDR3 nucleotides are TGCGCCAGCAGCTCCTGGACAGGCGAGTCTGGAAACACCATATATTTT. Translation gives CASSSWTGESGNTIYF.

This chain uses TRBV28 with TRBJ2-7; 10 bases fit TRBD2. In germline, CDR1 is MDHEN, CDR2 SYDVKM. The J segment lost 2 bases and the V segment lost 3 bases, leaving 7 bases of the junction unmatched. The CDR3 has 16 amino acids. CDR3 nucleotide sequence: TGTGCCAGCAGTTTCTCACTAGCGGGACTTACCTACGAGCAGTACTTC. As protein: CASSFSLAGLTYEQYF.

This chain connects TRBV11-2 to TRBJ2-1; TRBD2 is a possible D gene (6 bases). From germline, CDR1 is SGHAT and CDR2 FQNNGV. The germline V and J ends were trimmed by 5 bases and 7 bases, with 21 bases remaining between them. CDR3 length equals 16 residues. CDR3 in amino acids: CASSTKSGPAGNEQFF. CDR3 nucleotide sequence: TGTGCCAGCAGCACAAAATCCGGGCCTGCGGGGAATGAGCAGTTCTTC.

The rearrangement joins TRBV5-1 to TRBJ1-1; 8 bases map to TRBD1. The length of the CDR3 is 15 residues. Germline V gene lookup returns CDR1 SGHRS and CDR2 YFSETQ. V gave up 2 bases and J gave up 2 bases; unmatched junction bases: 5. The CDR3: CASSFWTGTNTEAFF. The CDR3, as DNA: TGCGCCAGCAGCTTCTGGACAGGGACTAACACTGAAGCTTTCTTT.

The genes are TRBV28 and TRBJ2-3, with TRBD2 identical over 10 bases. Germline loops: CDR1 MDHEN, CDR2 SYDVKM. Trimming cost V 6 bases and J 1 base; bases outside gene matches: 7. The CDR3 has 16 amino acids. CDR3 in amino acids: CASSLRGLAGTDTQYF. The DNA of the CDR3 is TGTGCCAGCAGCCTCAGAGGACTAGCGGGCACAGATACGCAGTATTTT.

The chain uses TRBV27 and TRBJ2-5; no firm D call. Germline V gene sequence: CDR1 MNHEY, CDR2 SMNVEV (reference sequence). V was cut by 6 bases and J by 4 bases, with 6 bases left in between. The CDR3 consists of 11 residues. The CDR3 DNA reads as TGTGCCAGCAGCTCCCGAGAGACCCAGTACTTC. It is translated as CASSSRETQYF.

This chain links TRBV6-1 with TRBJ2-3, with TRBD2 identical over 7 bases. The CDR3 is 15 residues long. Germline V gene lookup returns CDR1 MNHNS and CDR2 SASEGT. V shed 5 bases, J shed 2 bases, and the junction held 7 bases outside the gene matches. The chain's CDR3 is CASSITSENTDTQYF. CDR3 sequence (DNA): TGTGCCAGCAGTATCACTAGCGAGAACACAGATACGCAGTATTTT.

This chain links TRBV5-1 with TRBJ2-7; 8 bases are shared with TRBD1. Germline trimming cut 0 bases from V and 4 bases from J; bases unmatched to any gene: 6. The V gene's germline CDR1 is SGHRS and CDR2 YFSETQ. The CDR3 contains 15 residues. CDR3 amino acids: CASSLVQGAEYEQYF. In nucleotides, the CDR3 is TGCGCCAGCAGCTTGGTGCAGGGGGCAGAGTACGAGCAGTACTTC.

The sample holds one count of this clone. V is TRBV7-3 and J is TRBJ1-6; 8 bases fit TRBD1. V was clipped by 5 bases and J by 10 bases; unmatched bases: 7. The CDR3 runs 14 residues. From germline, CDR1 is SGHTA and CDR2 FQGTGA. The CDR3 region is CASSPQGGWSPLHF. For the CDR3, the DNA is TGTGCCAGCAGCCCACAGGGGGGGTGGTCACCCCTCCACTTT.

This CDR3 reads CASSQAKVSRGAFF. For the CDR3, the DNA is TGCGCCAGCAGCCAAGCAAAAGTATCGCGGGGAGCTTTCTTT. The rearrangement links TRBV4-1 to TRBJ1-1; D unclear. Trimming took 1 base from V and 10 from J, leaving 16 bases between them. The CDR3 has 14 residues. The germline V gene encodes CDR1 MGHRA and CDR2 YSYEKL.

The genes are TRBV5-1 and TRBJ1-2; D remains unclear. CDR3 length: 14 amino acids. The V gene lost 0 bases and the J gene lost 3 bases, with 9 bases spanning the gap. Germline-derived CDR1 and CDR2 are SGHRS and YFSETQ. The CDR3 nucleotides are TGCGCCAGCAGCTTGGACGGAGGAGACTATGGCTACACCTTC. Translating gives CASSLDGGDYGYTF.

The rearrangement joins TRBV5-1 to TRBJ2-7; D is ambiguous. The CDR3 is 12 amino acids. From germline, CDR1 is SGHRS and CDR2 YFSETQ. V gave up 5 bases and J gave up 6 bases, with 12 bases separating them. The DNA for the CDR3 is TGCGCCAGCAGTTCTAAGGGCGCCGAGCAGTACTTC. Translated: CASSSKGAEQYF.

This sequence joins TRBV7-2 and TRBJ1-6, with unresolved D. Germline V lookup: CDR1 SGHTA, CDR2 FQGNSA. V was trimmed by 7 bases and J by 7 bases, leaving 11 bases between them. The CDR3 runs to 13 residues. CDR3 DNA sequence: TGTGCCAGCACCCATGGAGAAAATTCACCCCTCCACTTT. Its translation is CASTHGENSPLHF.

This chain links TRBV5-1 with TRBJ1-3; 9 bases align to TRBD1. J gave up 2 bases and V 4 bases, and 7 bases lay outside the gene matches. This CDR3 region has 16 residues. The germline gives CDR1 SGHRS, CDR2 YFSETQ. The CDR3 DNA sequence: TGCGCCAGCAGCAAACAACAGGGGGCCGCTGGAAACACCATATATTTT. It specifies CASSKQQGAAGNTIYF. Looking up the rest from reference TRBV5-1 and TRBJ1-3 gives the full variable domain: KAGVTQTPRYLIKTRGQQVTLSCSPISGHRSVSWYQQTPGQGLQFLFEYFSETQRNKGNFPGRFSGRQFSNSRSEMNVSTLELGDSALYLCASSKQQGAAGNTIYFGEGSWLTVV.

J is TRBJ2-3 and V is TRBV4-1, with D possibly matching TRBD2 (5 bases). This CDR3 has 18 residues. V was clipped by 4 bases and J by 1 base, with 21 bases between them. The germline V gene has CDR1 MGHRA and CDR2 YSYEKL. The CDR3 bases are TGCGCCAGCAGCCTGATTTTTTCCGGGGATTTACGCACAGATACGCAGTATTTT. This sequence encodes CASSLIFSGDLRTDTQYF.

This chain's CDR3 is CASSHIQGWNEAFF. The CDR3 region has the DNA TGTGCCAGCAGCCATATACAGGGATGGAATGAAGCTTTCTTT. The V and J genes are TRBV11-2 and TRBJ1-1; D might be TRBD1 (6 bases). Between the trimmed V and J ends, which lost 5 bases and 7 bases, there was a span of 17 bases. Germline loops: CDR1 SGHAT, CDR2 FQNNGV. This CDR3 is 14 amino acids long.

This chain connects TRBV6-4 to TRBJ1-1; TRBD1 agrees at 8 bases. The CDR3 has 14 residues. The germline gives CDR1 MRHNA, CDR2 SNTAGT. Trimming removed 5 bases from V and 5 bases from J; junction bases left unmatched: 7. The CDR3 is CASSPGGAPTEAFF. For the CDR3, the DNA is TGTGCCAGCAGTCCAGGGGGCGCCCCGACTGAAGCTTTCTTT.

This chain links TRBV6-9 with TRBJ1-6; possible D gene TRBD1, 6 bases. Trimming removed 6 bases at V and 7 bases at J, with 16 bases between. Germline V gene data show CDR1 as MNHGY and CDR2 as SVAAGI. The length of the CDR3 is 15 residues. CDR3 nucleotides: TGTGCCAGCAGATCTACGAGTGGGGGCAATTCACCCCTCCACTTT. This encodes CASRSTSGGNSPLHF.

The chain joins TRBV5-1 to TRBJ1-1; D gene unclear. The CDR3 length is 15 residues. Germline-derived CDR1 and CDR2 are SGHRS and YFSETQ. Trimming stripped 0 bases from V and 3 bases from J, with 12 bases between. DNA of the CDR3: TGCGCCAGCAGCTTGGAGGTCGGGAGGGACACTGAAGCTTTCTTT. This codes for CASSLEVGRDTEAFF.

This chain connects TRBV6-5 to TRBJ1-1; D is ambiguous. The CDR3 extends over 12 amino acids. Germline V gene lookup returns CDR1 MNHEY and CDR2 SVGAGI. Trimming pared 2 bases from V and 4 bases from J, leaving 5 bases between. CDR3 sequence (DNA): TGTGCCAGCAGTTACATGGGCACTGAAGCTTTCTTT. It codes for CASSYMGTEAFF.

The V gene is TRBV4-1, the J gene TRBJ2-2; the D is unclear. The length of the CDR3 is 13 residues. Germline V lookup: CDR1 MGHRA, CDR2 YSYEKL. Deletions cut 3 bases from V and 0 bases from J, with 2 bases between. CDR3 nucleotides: TGCGCCAGCAGCCACTCGAACACCGGGGAGCTGTTTTTT. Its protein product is CASSHSNTGELFF.

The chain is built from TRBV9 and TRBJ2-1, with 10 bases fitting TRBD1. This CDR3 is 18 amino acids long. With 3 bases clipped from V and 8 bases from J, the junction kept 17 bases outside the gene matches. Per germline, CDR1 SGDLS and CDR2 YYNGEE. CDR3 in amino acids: CASSDHLHDRGRAYEQFF. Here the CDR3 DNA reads TGTGCCAGCAGCGACCACCTCCATGACAGGGGGCGTGCATATGAGCAGTTCTTC.

The CDR3 DNA follows: TGTGCCAGCAGTGAGGACAGGGTCTATGGCTACACCTTC. It encodes CASSEDRVYGYTF. This chain uses TRBV6-1 with TRBJ1-2, with TRBD1 matching over 8 bases. Per the germline V gene, CDR1 is MNHNS and CDR2 is SASEGT. This CDR3 is 13 amino acids long. J lost 4 bases, V lost 3 bases, and 1 base had no gene match.

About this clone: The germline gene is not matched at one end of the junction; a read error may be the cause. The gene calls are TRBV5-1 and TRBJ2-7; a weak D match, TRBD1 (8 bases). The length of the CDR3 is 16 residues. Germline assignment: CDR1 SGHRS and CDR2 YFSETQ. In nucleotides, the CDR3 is TGTGCCAGCAGCTTCGGACAGGGAGGGGATCCCTACGAGCAGTACTTC. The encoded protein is CASSFGQGGDPYEQYF. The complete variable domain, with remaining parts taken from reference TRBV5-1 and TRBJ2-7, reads KAGVTQTPRYLIKTRGQQVTLSCSPISGHRSVSWYQQTPGQGLQFLFEYFSETQRNKGNFPGRFSGRQFSNSRSEMNVSTLELGDSALYLCASSFGQGGDPYEQYFGPGTRLTVT.

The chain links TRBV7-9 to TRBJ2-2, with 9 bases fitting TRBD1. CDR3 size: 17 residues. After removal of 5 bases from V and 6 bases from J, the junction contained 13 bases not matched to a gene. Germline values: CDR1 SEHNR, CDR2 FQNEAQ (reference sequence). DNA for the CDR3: TGTGCCAGCAGCCCATACAGGGGACAGGGATCTGCCGGGGAGCTGTTTTTT. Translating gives CASSPYRGQGSAGELFF.

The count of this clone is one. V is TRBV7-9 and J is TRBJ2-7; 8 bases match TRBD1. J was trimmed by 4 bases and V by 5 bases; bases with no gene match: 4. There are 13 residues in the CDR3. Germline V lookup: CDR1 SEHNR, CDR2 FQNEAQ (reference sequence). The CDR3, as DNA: TGTGCCAGCAGCGCCCAGGGGGCTTACGAGCAGTACTTC. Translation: CASSAQGAYEQYF.

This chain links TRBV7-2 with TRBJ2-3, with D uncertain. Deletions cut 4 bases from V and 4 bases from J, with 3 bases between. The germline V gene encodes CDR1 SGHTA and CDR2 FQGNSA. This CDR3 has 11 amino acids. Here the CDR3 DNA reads TGTGCCAGCAGCTACTCAGATACGCAGTATTTT. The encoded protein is CASSYSDTQYF.

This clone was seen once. In DNA form, the CDR3 reads TGTGCCAGCAGCCAAGATCGGGGCTCTGGGGCCAACGTCCTGACTTTC. Translation: CASSQDRGSGANVLTF. The chain couples TRBV4-2 to TRBJ2-6; D perhaps matches TRBD2 (5 bases). The CDR3 is 16 amino acids. CDR1 is LGHNA, CDR2 YNFKEQ, per germline. The V and J ends lost 0 bases and 0 bases respectively, with 6 bases between them.